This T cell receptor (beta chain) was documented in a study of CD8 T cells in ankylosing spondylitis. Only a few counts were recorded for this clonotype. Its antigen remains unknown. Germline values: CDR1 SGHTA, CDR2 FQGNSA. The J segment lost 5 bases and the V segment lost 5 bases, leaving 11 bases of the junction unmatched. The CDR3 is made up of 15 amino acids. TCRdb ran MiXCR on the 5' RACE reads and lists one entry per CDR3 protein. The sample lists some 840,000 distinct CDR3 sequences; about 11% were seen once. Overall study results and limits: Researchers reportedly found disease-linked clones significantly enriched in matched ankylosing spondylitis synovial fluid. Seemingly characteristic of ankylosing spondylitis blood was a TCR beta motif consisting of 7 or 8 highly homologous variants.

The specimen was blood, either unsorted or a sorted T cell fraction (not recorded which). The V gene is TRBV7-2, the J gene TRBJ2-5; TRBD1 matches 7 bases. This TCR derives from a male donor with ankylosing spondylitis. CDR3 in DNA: TGTGCCAGCAGCGTTAAGGGACAGCAGTGGGAGACCCAGTACTTC. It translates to CASSVKGQQWETQYF.